These 10 T cell receptor beta chains came from one sample sequenced in a study of PD-L1 blockade in urothelial cancer. Time point in this sample: pretreatment peripheral blood. The protocol was immunoSEQ multiplex PCR, while the TCRdb copy is restricted to in-frame clones and leaves out a portion. The sample has about 79,000 clones, around four fifths seen once. Source: PBMCs, taken around atezolizumab (anti-PD-L1) treatment. These receptors were taken from a middle-aged man with urothelial cancer.

This clone turned up a few times. This chain uses TRBV7-2 with TRBJ2-7, with D maybe TRBD2 (6 bases). The V end lost 1 base, the J end lost 4 bases, and 11 bases lay between the germline ends. The CDR3 totals 14 residues. CDR1 SGHTA and CDR2 FQGNSA come from the germline V gene. The DNA of the CDR3 is TGTGCCAGCAGCTTAGAGGGAGGAGGGTACGAGCAGTACTTC. The encoded protein is CASSLEGGGYEQYF.

The genes are TRBV2 and TRBJ2-5, with 11 bases fitting TRBD2. Germline V gene data show CDR1 as SNHLY and CDR2 as FYNNEI. The CDR3 has 16 residues. Trimming at V came to 6 bases and at J to 1 base, leaving 7 bases not matched to a gene. CDR3 sequence reads: CASRKTSGNPQETQYF. DNA of the CDR3: TGTGCCAGCAGAAAGACTAGCGGGAACCCCCAAGAGACCCAGTACTTC. The whole variable domain, filled in from reference TRBV2 and TRBJ2-5, reads EPEVTQTPSHQVTQMGQEVILRCVPISNHLYFYWYRQILGQKVEFLVSFYNNEISEKSEIFDDQFSVERPDGSNFTLKIRSTKLEDSAMYFCASRKTSGNPQETQYFGPGTRLLVL.

This chain uses TRBV11-2 with TRBJ1-2, with TRBD1 as a possible D gene (5 bases). In germline, CDR1 is SGHAT, CDR2 FQNNGV. V was cut by 4 bases and J by 1 base, with 16 bases left in between. There are 16 residues in the CDR3. CDR3 region: CASSSMQGILNYGYTF. CDR3 coding DNA: TGTGCCAGCAGCTCCATGCAGGGAATCCTTAACTATGGCTACACCTTC.

This clone was seen a few times. The V gene is TRBV5-1, the J gene TRBJ2-7, with D possibly matching TRBD2 (6 bases). V was pared by 0 bases and J by 4 bases, with 23 bases between. The CDR3 is 18 residues long. The germline gives CDR1 SGHRS, CDR2 YFSETQ. CDR3 DNA sequence: TGCGCCAGCAGCTTGGCAATCGGATTAACGGGAGCGGAGTACGAGCAGTACTTC. Translating gives CASSLAIGLTGAEYEQYF.

This clone occurred once. J is TRBJ2-7 and V is TRBV6-5; D is unclear. The CDR3 covers 14 residues. Trimming left V 2 bases short and J 9 bases short, with 17 bases between. Looked up from germline, CDR1 is MNHEY and CDR2 is SVGAGI. CDR3 in amino acids: CASSYDSLQNGQYF. The CDR3 nucleotides read TGTGCCAGCAGTTACGACTCGCTTCAGAATGGGCAGTACTTC.

The J gene is TRBJ2-1, the V gene TRBV19, with 7 bases matching TRBD1. The CDR3 runs 13 residues. Germline V lookup: CDR1 LNHDA, CDR2 SQIVND (reference sequence). V was pared by 10 bases and J by 8 bases, with 11 bases of the junction left unmatched. For the CDR3, the DNA is TGTGCCACCAGAGACAGGGTGTCTCATGAGCAGTTCTTC. Translating it yields CATRDRVSHEQFF.

This clone was seen only a few times. The chain uses TRBV7-3 and TRBJ1-1; D gene ambiguous. The CDR3 loop spans 13 amino acids. Trimming cost V 5 bases and J 5 bases, with 12 bases left between them. CDR1 is SGHTA and CDR2 is FQGTGA in the germline V gene. CDR3 coding DNA: TGTGCCAGCAGCCTGACTGGAAAGACTGAAGCTTTCTTT. Protein: CASSLTGKTEAFF. Full variable domain (remainder filled in from reference TRBV7-3 and TRBJ1-1): GAGVSQTPSNKVTEKGKYVELRCDPISGHTALYWYRQSLGQGPEFLIYFQGTGAADDSGLPNDRFFAVRPEGSVSTLKIQRTERGDSAVYLCASSLTGKTEAFFGQGTRLTVV.

This chain uses TRBV12-2 with TRBJ2-5; TRBD2 was called by the table and not checked on the DNA. TRBV12-2 is annotated as a pseudogene. The CDR3 has 18 amino acids. CDR3 in DNA: TGTGCAAGTCGCCCAAGCGCCCCGAAGAGGGAGGGCCAAGAGACCCAGTACTTC. Translation gives CASRPSAPKREGQETQYF.

This clone was counted a single time. The chain is built from TRBV28 and TRBJ2-1; 7 bases match TRBD2. V was pared by 3 bases and J by 3 bases, with 8 bases of the junction left unmatched. Germline-derived CDR1 and CDR2 are MDHEN and SYDVKM. CDR3 size: 16 residues. The CDR3 region is CASSFSLADDYNEQFF. The DNA for the CDR3 is TGTGCCAGCAGTTTCTCCCTAGCGGACGACTACAATGAGCAGTTCTTC.

This clone was observed a handful of times. The DNA of the CDR3 is TGCAGCGTTGCCGATAACAGGGATCAGCCCCAGCATTTT. This encodes CSVADNRDQPQHF. The chain links TRBV29-1 to TRBJ1-5, with D perhaps matching TRBD1 (6 bases). The CDR3 has 13 amino acids. The germline V gene has CDR1 SQVTM and CDR2 ANQGSEA. Trimming left V 4 bases short and J 5 bases short, with 12 bases between.